The T cell receptor beta chain described here comes from a study of OX40 agonist ivuxolimab in advanced cancers. Background on the study: Partial responses were seen in three patients, one with hepatocellular carcinoma and two with cutaneous melanoma.

Losses at the gene ends were 7 bases for V and 4 bases for J; bases not matched to a gene: 6. The CDR3 is 13 amino acids. Germline V gene sequence: CDR1 MNHNY, CDR2 SVGAGI (reference sequence). This clone was observed once. Method: immunoSEQ multiplex PCR; TCRdb's copy keeps in-frame clones and lacks some. This repertoire shows about 95,000 clones, nearly 90% found once; its top ten account for around 0.3%. This sequence joins TRBV6-6 and TRBJ1-1; TRBD1 matches at 7 bases. The sequencing used CD4+ or CD8+ T cells sorted from blood, collected in a trial of the OX40 agonist ivuxolimab. This TCR was recovered from an adult with an advanced solid tumor such as melanoma, head and neck, liver or kidney cancer. The CDR3 loop is CASILQGSTEAFF. CDR3 nucleotide sequence: TGTGCCAGCATCCTACAGGGGAGCACTGAAGCTTTCTTT.